These 15 T cell receptor beta chains originate from one sample sequenced in a study of CD8+CD57+ T cells in acquired aplastic anemia. Flow cytometry had shown expanded CD8+CD57+ cells in the patients chosen for sequencing. The use of genomic DNA as template underpinned the TCR beta VDJ and CDR3 profiling. TCRdb ran MiXCR on the reads and lists one entry per CDR3 protein. Of roughly 500,000 distinct CDR3 sequences listed, roughly a third are singletons. The material sequenced was sorted CD4+, CD8+, or CD8+CD57+ T cells (not recorded which) from PBMCs. Source of these receptors: a human donor with aplastic anemia.

In its sample, this clonotype was seen many times. The junction differs from germline at one of its ends, possibly a read error. The rearrangement uses TRBV10-3 and TRBJ1-1; possibly TRBD1 for D (5 bases). Germline V gene data show CDR1 as ENHRY and CDR2 as SYGVKD. The CDR3 is 13 residues long. CDR3 residues: CASSEGRDTEAFF. Here the CDR3 DNA reads TGTGCCAGCAGTGAGGGCAGGGACACTGAAGCTTTCTTT.

The CDR3 coding sequence is TGCGCCAGCAGCGACCGACAGGTTAGCCAAGAGACCCAGTACTTC. It translates to CASSDRQVSQETQYF. The chain uses TRBV5-1 and TRBJ2-5; a weak D match, TRBD1 (6 bases). The CDR3 runs 15 residues. Per the germline V gene, CDR1 is SGHRS and CDR2 is YFSETQ. Trimming left V 4 bases short and J 1 base short, with 14 bases between.

This clonotype was detected a few times. The rearrangement links TRBV25-1 to TRBJ2-7, with TRBD2 identical over 8 bases. From germline, CDR1 is MGHDK and CDR2 SYGVNS. The CDR3 length is 14 residues. Trimming cost V 4 bases and J 3 bases; bases outside gene matches: 5. The CDR3 coding sequence is TGTGCCAGCAGTGCGATGGCGGGGGGCTACGAGCAGTACTTC. Amino acids: CASSAMAGGYEQYF.

This chain joins TRBV29-1 and TRBJ1-1; 7 bases agree with TRBD1. CDR3 size: 9 residues. J lost 11 bases, V lost 7 bases, and 4 bases had no gene match. Germline V CDR1 and CDR2: SQVTM, ANQGSEA. The CDR3 coding sequence is TGCAGCGGCACAGGGGTTGCTTTCTTT. This codes for CSGTGVAFF.

This clonotype was counted between two and nine times. The V gene is TRBV7-9, the J gene TRBJ2-7; D might be TRBD1 (6 bases). The CDR3 is 11 residues long. Germline loops: CDR1 SEHNR, CDR2 FQNEAQ (reference sequence). Trimming took 6 bases from V and 10 from J, leaving 13 bases between them. Here the CDR3 DNA reads TGTGCCAGCAGTAGATTAGGGGGACAGTACTTC. Its protein is CASSRLGGQYF.

Ten or more counts support this clonotype. This rearrangement joins TRBV29-1 to TRBJ2-5; D might be TRBD2 (5 bases). V lost 3 bases and J lost 5, with 10 bases in between. The CDR3 has 12 amino acids. CDR1 and CDR2 (germline): SQVTM, ANQGSEA. The CDR3 DNA sequence: TGCAGCGTTGAGCCAGGCGGGGAGACCCAGTACTTC. Encoded protein: CSVEPGGETQYF.

This clonotype was picked up many times. The chain employs TRBV7-2 and TRBJ2-3; no clear D gene. The ends were cut back, 0 bases at V and 0 bases at J, with 7 bases in the middle. Germline V gene data show CDR1 as SGHTA and CDR2 as FQGNSA. This CDR3 comprises 15 residues. Here the CDR3 DNA reads TGTGCCAGCAGCTTAGCTGGAGATAGCACAGATACGCAGTATTTT. It yields the protein CASSLAGDSTDTQYF.

The J gene is TRBJ1-6, the V gene TRBV20-1, with 10 bases lining up with TRBD1. CDR1 is DFQATT and CDR2 is SNEGSKA in the germline V gene (reference sequence). Trimming removed 6 bases from V and 8 bases from J; junction bases left unmatched: 10. The CDR3 runs 15 residues. The CDR3 region is CSAPKGGTGDSPLHF. DNA for the CDR3: TGCAGTGCCCCAAAGGGCGGGACAGGGGATTCACCCCTCCACTTT.

This clonotype occurred many times. The chain is built from TRBV5-1 and TRBJ2-7; D might be TRBD2 (5 bases). This CDR3 comprises 14 residues. Germline V lookup: CDR1 SGHRS, CDR2 YFSETQ. Trimming pared 4 bases from V and 2 bases from J, leaving 13 bases between. This CDR3 is CASSQMDSTYEQYF. CDR3 in DNA: TGCGCCAGCAGCCAAATGGACTCAACCTACGAGCAGTACTTC.

This clonotype was found many times. The rearrangement joins TRBV7-6 to TRBJ2-5; D is possibly TRBD1 or TRBD2 (5 bases each). The germline V gene has CDR1 SGHVS and CDR2 FNYEAQ. CDR3 length equals 13 residues. Deletions cut 3 bases from V and 5 bases from J, with 10 bases between. DNA of the CDR3: TGTGCCAGCAGCTTCGCAGAGGGGGAGACCCAGTACTTC. Protein product: CASSFAEGETQYF.

V gene TRBV5-1 combines with J gene TRBJ1-3; maybe TRBD1 (6 bases). CDR3 size: 15 residues. V was pared by 3 bases and J by 0 bases, with 10 bases between. Germline assignment: CDR1 SGHRS and CDR2 YFSETQ. The CDR3 reads CASSSGQSSGNTIYF. In DNA form, the CDR3 reads TGCGCCAGCAGCTCCGGACAGAGCTCTGGAAACACCATATATTTT.

This chain links TRBV9 with TRBJ1-6, with D tentatively TRBD1 (5 bases). This CDR3 has 15 amino acids. V was shortened by 5 bases and J by 8 bases, with 17 bases between the two germline ends. Germline V lookup: CDR1 SGDLS, CDR2 YYNGEE. This CDR3 is CASSFLGVRDSPLHF. In DNA, the CDR3 is TGTGCCAGCAGTTTCCTAGGGGTGAGGGATTCACCCCTCCACTTT.

This clonotype was seen many times. The V and J genes are TRBV10-3 and TRBJ2-5, with TRBD2 as a possible D gene (5 bases). Germline V lookup: CDR1 ENHRY, CDR2 SYGVKD. V lost 0 bases to trimming and J lost 5 bases, with 13 bases between them. The CDR3 runs 15 residues. The CDR3 protein is CAISESTGRRETQYF. The CDR3 coding sequence is TGTGCCATCAGTGAGTCAACGGGAAGGAGGGAGACCCAGTACTTC.

CDR3 region: CASSLLRGAEQYF. In DNA form, the CDR3 reads TGTGCCAGCAGCCTACTCCGGGGGGCCGAGCAGTACTTC. The chain employs TRBV10-3 and TRBJ2-7; D is possibly TRBD2 (7 bases). Germline V gene lookup returns CDR1 ENHRY and CDR2 SYGVKD. Trimming cost V 10 bases and J 6 bases, with 19 bases left between them. CDR3 length equals 13 residues.

In its sample, this clonotype was seen a few times. This chain uses TRBV20-1 with TRBJ1-4; D remains ambiguous. The CDR3 is 14 residues long. Per the germline V gene, CDR1 is DFQATT and CDR2 is SNEGSKA (reference sequence). The ends were cut back, 5 bases at V and 3 bases at J, with 13 bases in the middle. CDR3 in amino acids: CSAARRIANEKLFF. The CDR3 DNA reads TGCAGTGCTGCGCGTAGGATAGCTAATGAAAAACTGTTTTTT.